These 17 T cell receptor beta chains came from one sample sequenced in a study of cytomegalovirus exposure and HLA in healthy donors. The PCR had 60 Vbeta and 13 Jbeta primers. Method: immunoSEQ multiplex PCR; TCRdb's copy keeps in-frame clones and lacks some. The data show 150,000 or so clones, about 84% seen once. The sequenced sample was PBMCs. These receptor sequences come from a man aged 50-59 years in good health and CMV-seronegative.

The genes are TRBV29-1 and TRBJ2-3, with a tentative D call TRBD2 (6 bases). Germline CDR1 reads SQVTM; CDR2 reads ANQGSEA. This CDR3 is 13 amino acids long. Trimming left V 6 bases short and J 0 bases short, with 10 bases between. The CDR3 coding sequence is TGCAGCGTCGGGACTGCTAGCACAGATACGCAGTATTTT. This encodes CSVGTASTDTQYF.

This clone has more than one count but fewer than ten. The V and J genes are TRBV5-1 and TRBJ2-1; TRBD2 matches 8 bases. Germline CDR1 is SGHRS and CDR2 is YFSETQ. Germline trimming cut 6 bases from V and 0 bases from J; bases unmatched to any gene: 11. This CDR3 has 17 amino acids. The chain's CDR3 is CASTELAGPSSYNEQFF. DNA of the CDR3: TGCGCCAGCACCGAGCTAGCGGGCCCGAGCTCCTACAATGAGCAGTTCTTC.

The V and J genes are TRBV5-1 and TRBJ2-1; TRBD2 agrees at 14 bases. The V gene end was trimmed by 3 bases and the J gene end by 3 bases; junction bases not matched to a gene: 2. CDR1 and CDR2 from the germline V gene are SGHRS and YFSETQ. This CDR3 spans 16 amino acids. The CDR3 DNA is TGCGCCAGCAGCTGGGGGACTAGCGGGAGCTACAATGAGCAGTTCTTC. Its translation: CASSWGTSGSYNEQFF.

The chain couples TRBV6-4 to TRBJ2-1; TRBD1 agrees at 7 bases. This CDR3 is built from 14 residues. Germline V gene sequence: CDR1 MRHNA, CDR2 SNTAGT. V lost 5 bases and J lost 5; bases outside the gene matches: 6. The CDR3 coding sequence is TGTGCCAGCAGTCAGGGGGTTTGGAACAATGAGCAGTTCTTC. Its protein is CASSQGVWNNEQFF.

The table lists this clone with a few counts. This chain uses TRBV6-1 with TRBJ1-5; 9 bases agree with TRBD1. Germline CDR1 and CDR2: MNHNS and SASEGT. With V trimmed by 10 bases and J by 5 bases, 9 bases remained unmatched. This CDR3 contains 14 residues. CDR3 in DNA: TGTGCCACCAAAACAGGGGGCAAGGATCAGCCCCAGCATTTT. Translation gives CATKTGGKDQPQHF.

The chain uses TRBV2 and TRBJ1-2; 7 nucleotides agree with TRBD1. The junction had 4 bases not matched to a gene; V was cut back by 5 bases and J by 4 bases. Germline V gives CDR1 SNHLY, CDR2 FYNNEI. The CDR3 has 13 amino acids. DNA of the CDR3: TGTGCCAGCAGTCTTGGGACAGCCTATGGCTACACCTTC. This encodes CASSLGTAYGYTF.

V and J are TRBV30 and TRBJ1-5; TRBD1 is a possible D gene (6 bases). V was pared by 2 bases and J by 5 bases, with 10 bases between. The CDR3 totals 13 residues. Germline V gene lookup returns CDR1 GTSNPN and CDR2 SVGIG (reference sequence). The CDR3 coding sequence is TGTGCCTGGAGTACAGGGCCCCATCAGCCCCAGCATTTT. Encoded protein: CAWSTGPHQPQHF.

The CDR3 bases are TGTGCCAGCAGAAGCTCTAGCGGGGGAAGATACAATGAGCAGTTCTTC. Its translation: CASRSSSGGRYNEQFF. The chain has TRBV28 and TRBJ2-1; 10 nucleotides match TRBD2. CDR3 length: 16 amino acids. The V gene's germline CDR1 is MDHEN and CDR2 SYDVKM. Trimming removed 6 bases from V and 4 bases from J; junction bases left unmatched: 9.

V usage is TRBV27 and J usage is TRBJ1-6; a possible D gene is TRBD1 (6 bases). The CDR3 sequence is 16 residues long. CDR1 is MNHEY, CDR2 SMNVEV, per germline (reference sequence). The germline V and J ends were trimmed by 0 bases and 6 bases, with 12 bases remaining between them. The CDR3 coding sequence is TGTGCCAGCAGTTTATCGGGGGCGCGGTTTAATTCACCCCTCCACTTT. It encodes CASSLSGARFNSPLHF.

The CDR3 reads CASSGTGNSQETQYF. DNA of the CDR3: TGTGCCAGCAGCGGTACGGGAAACTCTCAAGAGACCCAGTACTTC. V gene TRBV5-6 combines with J gene TRBJ2-5; D may be TRBD2 (5 bases). The CDR3 extends over 15 amino acids. V was cut by 4 bases and J by 2 bases, with 15 bases left in between. Per germline, CDR1 SGHDT and CDR2 YYEEEE.

This sequence joins TRBV29-1 and TRBJ1-3; D gene unclear. The V gene lost 4 bases and the J gene lost 0 bases, with 7 bases spanning the gap. Germline V lookup: CDR1 SQVTM, CDR2 ANQGSEA. The CDR3 runs 13 residues. The CDR3 reads CSVVLVSGNTIYF. CDR3 nucleotide sequence: TGCAGCGTTGTTCTAGTCTCTGGAAACACCATATATTTT.

The rearrangement uses TRBV6-5 and TRBJ1-1, with 7 bases matching TRBD1. Trimming cost V 2 bases and J 0 bases; bases outside gene matches: 6. This CDR3 spans 16 amino acids. Germline V CDR1 and CDR2: MNHEY, SVGAGI. CDR3 sequence reads: CASSYGRGFMNTEAFF. The CDR3 DNA sequence: TGTGCCAGCAGTTACGGCAGGGGGTTCATGAACACTGAAGCTTTCTTT.

The V gene is TRBV2, the J gene TRBJ2-7; D perhaps matches TRBD1 (6 bases). Per the germline V gene, CDR1 is SNHLY and CDR2 is FYNNEI. The CDR3 is made up of 12 amino acids. V was cut by 1 base and J by 6 bases, with 7 bases left in between. The CDR3 nucleotides are TGTGCCAGCAGTGAAGAGGGGGTCGAGCAGTACTTC. Amino acid sequence: CASSEEGVEQYF.

The chain recombines TRBV12-5 with TRBJ2-7, with TRBD1 identical over 7 bases. The junction had 13 bases not matched to a gene; V was cut back by 8 bases and J by 0 bases. Per the germline V gene, CDR1 is LGHNT and CDR2 is FRNRAP. The CDR3 loop spans 16 amino acids. In DNA, the CDR3 is TGTGCTAGTTCAAGGTACTCCGGGACAGTCTCCTACGAGCAGTACTTC. As protein: CASSRYSGTVSYEQYF.

The chain couples TRBV11-2 to TRBJ2-1; 8 bases are a match to TRBD2. CDR1 SGHAT and CDR2 FQNNGV come from the germline V gene. The ends lost 5 bases at V and 10 bases at J; junction bases unmatched: 10. CDR3 length: 14 amino acids. CDR3: CASSPIGLAIEQFF. The CDR3 region has the DNA TGTGCCAGCAGCCCGATTGGACTAGCAATAGAGCAGTTCTTC.

The chain joins TRBV5-1 to TRBJ2-1, with D maybe TRBD2 (6 bases). V shed 8 bases and J shed 2 bases, with 17 bases lying between them. CDR1 is SGHRS and CDR2 is YFSETQ in the germline V gene. CDR3 length: 15 residues. CDR3 DNA: TGCGCCAGTAGGGCCCCCGGCGGGACCTACAATGAGCAGTTCTTC. Its protein is CASRAPGGTYNEQFF.

The chain has TRBV10-3 and TRBJ2-3; 9 bases are a match to TRBD2. Trimming removed 6 bases from V and 4 bases from J; junction bases left unmatched: 5. This CDR3 has 14 amino acids. Germline V gene sequence: CDR1 ENHRY, CDR2 SYGVKD. For the CDR3, the DNA is TGTGCCATCAGGACGGGACTAGCATCAGATACGCAGTATTTT. As protein: CAIRTGLASDTQYF.